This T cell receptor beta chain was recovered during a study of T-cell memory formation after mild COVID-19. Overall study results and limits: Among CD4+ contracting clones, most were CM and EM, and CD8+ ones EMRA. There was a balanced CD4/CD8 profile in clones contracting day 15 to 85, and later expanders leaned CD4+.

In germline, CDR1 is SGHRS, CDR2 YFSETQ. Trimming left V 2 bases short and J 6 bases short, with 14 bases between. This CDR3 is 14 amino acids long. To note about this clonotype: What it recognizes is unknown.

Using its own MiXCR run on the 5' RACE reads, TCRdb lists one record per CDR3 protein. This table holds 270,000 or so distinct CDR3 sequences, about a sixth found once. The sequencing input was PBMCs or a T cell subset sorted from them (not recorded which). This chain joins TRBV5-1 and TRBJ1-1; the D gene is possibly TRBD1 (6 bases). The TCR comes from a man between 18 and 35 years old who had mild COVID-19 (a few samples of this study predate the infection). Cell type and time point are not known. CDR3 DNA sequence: TGCGCCAGCAGCTTCAGGGACACCGGGGCTGAAGCTTTCTTT. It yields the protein CASSFRDTGAEAFF.